This record looks at one TCR beta chain sequence and its context. Its cognate antigen is unknown. The data belong to a study of cytomegalovirus exposure and HLA in healthy donors. The CDR3 totals 14 residues. The germline CDR1 and CDR2 sequences are WNHNN and SYGVQD (reference sequence). Deletions cut 5 bases from V and 6 bases from J, with 14 bases between. As for the donors, each was a healthy bone marrow donor. Study conclusions and caveats: There were some V segments, including TRBV6-2 and TRBV6-3, excluded as indistinguishable. Researchers counted some 150 TCR beta chains as cytomegalovirus-associated.

The PCR made use of 60 Vbeta and 13 Jbeta primers. Method: immunoSEQ multiplex PCR; TCRdb's copy keeps in-frame clones and lacks some. The sample has approximately 160,000 clones, approximately 80% seen once; the top ten hold 2% to 3%. This receptor was identified in a woman between 40 and 55 years old in good health and CMV-seropositive. Sequencing was done on a sample of PBMCs. This rearrangement joins TRBV10-1 to TRBJ2-1, with unresolved D. CDR3: CASSSSQAGNEQFF. For the CDR3, the DNA is TGCGCCAGCAGTAGTTCCCAGGCAGGCAATGAGCAGTTCTTC.